This T cell receptor beta chain stems from a study of blood T cell repertoires in COVID-19 (dated by TCRdb to about 2020). For the study in its entirety: Collaborator samples came from the United States, Italy and Spain and covered acute and convalescent phases of COVID-19. The prospective study material was composed of cDNA or gDNA derived from T cells, B-cell-depleted T cells, or PBMCs. Subjects who had been exposed to COVID-19, were actively infected with it, or had recovered from it provided the deeply sampled blood TCRbeta repertoires that made up the dataset. The repertoires were released in a freely available public database intended as a resource for research on the immune response to SARS-CoV-2. Samples were obtained from the ongoing ImmuneRACE study (first 160 participants) and from some 1,200 subjects provided by 6 global collaborators. A de-identified subject ID, COVID-19 status, age in years and sex were almost always included in the sample metadata. Where available, HLA class I and class II types were taken from metadata supplied by the sample provider and were not determined by assay-based typing. Results and caveats for the whole study, not just this receptor: How much clinical and demographic metadata was included differed by source and by participant, and the metadata was provided uncurated.

About this clone itself: Its antigen is not yet known. No much larger clone exists at a distance of one base, and base qualities are not known.

At one collaborating source in Seattle, patients were enrolled during active infection and were followed longitudinally through the course of disease. Collaborating institutions collected whole blood in K2EDTA tubes following their own protocols. Collaborator samples were shipped for TCRbeta analysis as frozen whole blood, isolated PBMCs, or DNA extracted from either sample type. TCRbeta CDR3 regions were amplified from genomic DNA using the immunoSEQ Assay, a bias-controlled multiplex PCR. On the authors' methods: Nucleated cell counts per sample were estimated from amplification of reference gene primers within the assay. To quantify the absolute abundance of each unique TCRbeta CDR3 rearrangement, sequence reads were collapsed and filtered. Productive Simpson clonality was computed per sample as the square root of Simpson's diversity index over productive rearrangements. Sourced from immuneACCESS, this table was stored by TCRdb with only in-frame sequences that have V and J called. A share of the clones is absent; for the studies checked, an unresolved V gene accounts for under half, and the remainder has no known explanation. V and J calls and clone size are copied from that table; D and trimming were computed from the DNA. Present in this sample are under 200,000 clones, about 83% of which were seen just once. 2.5% to 3% of the sample goes to the ten largest clones.

The V and J ends are trimmed by 7 bases and 2 bases, leaving 9 bases between them. CDR1 is given as LNHDA and CDR2 as SQIVND, both from the germline V gene (reference sequence). The CDR3 holds 14 amino acids from the cysteine to the phenylalanine. The kept DNA is CDR3 alone, 42 bases in frame from the first base. What was sequenced was peripheral blood. This clonotype was sampled from a woman older than 75 with COVID-19, enrolled during active disease. In this chain, TRBV19 is recombined with TRBJ2-6; a tentative D match to TRBD2 spans 5 bases. CDR3 protein: CASNAGTGANVLTF. Read as DNA, the sequence is TGTGCCAGTAACGCGGGTACTGGGGCCAACGTCCTGACTTTC.